This TCR beta chain was retrieved from a study of T cell responses to AZD1222 COVID-19 vaccine. The overall study: Combined were second doses at about 4 or about 12 weeks.

This clone was seen a handful of times. Its antigen is still unknown. Whole-study findings and limits: Only six AZD1222 recipients tested seropositive at baseline.

The germline CDR1 and CDR2 sequences are KGHDR and SFDVKD. The V and J ends lost 9 bases and 2 bases, in that order; junction bases with no gene match: 4. The CDR3 length is 15 residues. Sequencing used immunoSEQ multiplex PCR; TCRdb keeps in-frame clones, though not all of them. The table records 150,000 to 200,000 clones, 80% to 90% of them present only once. The receptor's source is an adult in good health. The sample consisted of peripheral blood, taken on day 0 of AZD1222 vaccination. The chain is built from TRBV24-1 and TRBJ2-6; 9 nucleotides align to TRBD1. The CDR3 is CATSGTGPGANVLTF. The CDR3 DNA is TGTGCCACCTCCGGGACAGGGCCTGGGGCCAACGTCCTGACTTTC.